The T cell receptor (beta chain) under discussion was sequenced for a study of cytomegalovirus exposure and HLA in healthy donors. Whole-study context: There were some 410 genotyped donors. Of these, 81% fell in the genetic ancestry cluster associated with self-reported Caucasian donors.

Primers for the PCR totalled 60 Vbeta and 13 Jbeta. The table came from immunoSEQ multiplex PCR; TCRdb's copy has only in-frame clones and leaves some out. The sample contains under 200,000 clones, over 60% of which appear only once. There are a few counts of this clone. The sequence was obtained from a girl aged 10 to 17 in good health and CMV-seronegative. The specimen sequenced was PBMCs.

CDR3 sequence reads: CASTQINRQGSRYNEQFF. The DNA of the CDR3 is TGTGCCAGCACCCAGATCAACCGTCAGGGATCGCGATACAATGAGCAGTTCTTC. This sequence joins TRBV2 and TRBJ2-1; possible D gene TRBD1, 5 bases. CDR1 is SNHLY and CDR2 is FYNNEI in the germline V gene. V lost 7 bases to trimming and J lost 4 bases, with 26 bases between them. This CDR3 is 18 amino acids long.